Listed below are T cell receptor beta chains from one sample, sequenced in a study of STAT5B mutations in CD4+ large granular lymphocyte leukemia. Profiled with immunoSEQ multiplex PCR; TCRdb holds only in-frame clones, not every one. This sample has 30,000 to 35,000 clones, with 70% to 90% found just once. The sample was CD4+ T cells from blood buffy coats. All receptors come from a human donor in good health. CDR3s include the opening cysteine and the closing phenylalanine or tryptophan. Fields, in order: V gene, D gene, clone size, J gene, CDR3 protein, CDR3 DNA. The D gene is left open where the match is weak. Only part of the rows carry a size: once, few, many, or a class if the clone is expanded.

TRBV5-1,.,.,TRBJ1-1,CASSLVGAGNQNTEAFF,TGCGCCAGCAGCTTGGTGGGGGCGGGGAATCAGAACACTGAAGCTTTCTTT
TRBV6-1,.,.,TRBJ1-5,CASSDWGPYQPQHF,TGTGCCAGCAGTGATTGGGGACCGTATCAGCCCCAGCATTTT
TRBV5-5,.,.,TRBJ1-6,CASSFVASSYNSPLHF,TGTGCCAGCAGCTTTGTAGCGAGCTCCTATAATTCACCCCTCCACTTT
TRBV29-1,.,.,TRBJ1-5,CSVAQGRNQPQHF,TGCAGCGTTGCCCAGGGGAGAAATCAGCCCCAGCATTTT
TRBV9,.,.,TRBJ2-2,CASSPGGKGIGELFF,TGTGCCAGCAGCCCCGGTGGGAAGGGCATCGGGGAGCTGTTTTTT
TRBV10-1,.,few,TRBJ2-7,CASSSGAYEQYF,TGCGCCAGCAGCTCGGGCGCCTACGAGCAGTACTTC
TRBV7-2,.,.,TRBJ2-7,CASSPRASHEQYF,TGTGCCAGCAGCCCCCGGGCTAGTCACGAGCAGTACTTC
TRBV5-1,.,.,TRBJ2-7,CASSLGATFSYEQYF,TGCGCCAGCAGCTTGGGAGCGACATTCTCCTACGAGCAGTACTTC
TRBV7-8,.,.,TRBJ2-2,CASSWPGELFF,TGTGCCAGCAGCTGGCCCGGGGAGCTGTTTTTT
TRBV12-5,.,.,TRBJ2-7,CASGLRGSYEQYF,TGTGCTAGTGGTTTGCGGGGCTCCTACGAGCAGTACTTC
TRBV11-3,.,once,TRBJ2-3,CASSLFGPTTDTQYF,TGTGCCAGCAGCTTATTTGGGCCGACCACAGATACGCAGTATTTT
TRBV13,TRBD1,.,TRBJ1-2,CASSSEPTGRGGYTF,TGTGCCAGCAGCTCTGAACCGACAGGGAGAGGGGGCTACACCTTC
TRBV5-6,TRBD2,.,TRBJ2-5,CASSLEGGGTQYF,TGTGCCAGCAGCTTGGAGGGCGGGGGGACCCAGTACTTC
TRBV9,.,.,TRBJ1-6,CASSVDRKEGYRSPLHF,TGTGCCAGCAGCGTAGATAGAAAGGAAGGGTACCGGTCACCCCTCCACTTT
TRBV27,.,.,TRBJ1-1,CASSSAGTVNTEAFF,TGTGCCAGCAGTTCAGCCGGGACGGTGAACACTGAAGCTTTCTTT
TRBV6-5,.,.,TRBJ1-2,CASSYGLFGYTF,TGTGCCAGCAGTTACGGCCTCTTTGGCTACACCTTC
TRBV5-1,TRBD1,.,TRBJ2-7,CASSWGDRDFWYEQYF,TGCGCCAGCAGCTGGGGGGACAGGGACTTCTGGTACGAGCAGTACTTC
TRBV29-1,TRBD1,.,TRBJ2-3,CSLGQSTDTQYF,TGCAGCTTGGGACAGAGCACAGATACGCAGTATTTT
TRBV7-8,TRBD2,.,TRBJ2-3,CASSRRDYTDTQYF,TGTGCCAGCAGCCGCAGGGACTACACAGATACGCAGTATTTT
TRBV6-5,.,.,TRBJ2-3,CASKYMSTDTQYF,TGTGCCAGCAAGTATATGAGCACAGATACGCAGTATTTT
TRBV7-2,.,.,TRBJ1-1,CASKSTINTEAFF,TGTGCCAGCAAGAGCACAATAAACACTGAAGCTTTCTTT
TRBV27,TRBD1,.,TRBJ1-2,CASSLKPGQNYGYTF,TGTGCCAGCAGTTTAAAGCCGGGACAGAATTATGGCTACACCTTC
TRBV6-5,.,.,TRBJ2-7,CASSSSGLPTYEQYF,.
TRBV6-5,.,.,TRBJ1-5,CASSRQGWSNQPQHF,TGTGCCAGCAGCCGACAAGGATGGAGCAATCAGCCCCAGCATTTT
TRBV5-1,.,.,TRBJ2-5,CASSRGGSETQYF,TGCGCCAGCAGCCGCGGAGGGTCGGAGACCCAGTACTTC
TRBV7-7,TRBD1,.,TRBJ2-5,CASSPITGVQETQYF,TGTGCCAGCAGCCCCATTACAGGGGTACAAGAGACCCAGTACTTC
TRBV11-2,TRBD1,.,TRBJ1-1,CASSPQMDREAFF,TGTGCCAGCAGCCCACAGATGGACAGGGAAGCTTTCTTT
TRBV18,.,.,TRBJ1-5,CASSPGAEQPQHF,TGTGCCAGCTCACCAGGCGCGGAACAGCCCCAGCATTTT
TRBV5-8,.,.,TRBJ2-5,CASSFPKGETQYF,TGTGCCAGCAGCTTTCCAAAGGGGGAGACCCAGTACTTC
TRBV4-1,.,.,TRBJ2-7,CASSQWRGTYEQYF,TGCGCCAGCAGCCAATGGCGGGGTACCTACGAGCAGTACTTC
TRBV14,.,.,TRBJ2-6,CASSRQVSGANVLTF,TGTGCCAGCAGCCGACAGGTCTCTGGGGCCAACGTCCTGACTTTC
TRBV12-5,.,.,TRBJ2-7,CASGLVLRFIDSTYEQYF,TGTGCTAGTGGTTTGGTATTAAGATTTATAGACAGTACCTACGAGCAGTACTTC
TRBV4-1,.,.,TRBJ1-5,CASSLTVYQPQHF,TGCGCCAGCAGCTTGACGGTATATCAGCCCCAGCATTTT
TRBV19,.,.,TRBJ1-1,CASSIRMNTEAFF,TGTGCCAGTAGTATTCGGATGAACACTGAAGCTTTCTTT
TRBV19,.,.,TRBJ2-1,CASSIVGGGRYYNEQFF,TGTGCCAGTAGTATCGTGGGCGGGGGCAGGTACTACAATGAGCAGTTCTTC
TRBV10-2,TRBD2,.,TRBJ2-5,CASSESLGGQETQYF,TGCGCCAGCAGTGAGTCCCTCGGGGGGCAAGAGACCCAGTACTTC
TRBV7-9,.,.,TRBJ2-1,CASSLRPEQFF,TGTGCCAGCAGTCTCCGACCGGAGCAGTTCTTC
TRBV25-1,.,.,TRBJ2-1,CASSDEPRVNEQFF,TGTGCCAGCAGTGATGAACCGCGGGTCAATGAGCAGTTCTTC
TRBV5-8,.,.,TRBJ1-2,CASSPMTVYGYTF,TGTGCCAGCAGCCCGATGACAGTCTATGGCTACACCTTC
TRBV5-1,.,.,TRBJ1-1,CASSLKLGFDTEAFF,TGCGCCAGCAGCCTAAAGTTGGGGTTCGACACTGAAGCTTTCTTT
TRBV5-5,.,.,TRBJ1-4,CASSLDGQGWEKLFF,TGTGCCAGCAGCTTGGACGGGCAGGGGTGGGAAAAACTGTTTTTT
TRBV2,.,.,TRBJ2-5,CASKYALETQYF,TGTGCCAGCAAGTATGCTTTAGAGACCCAGTACTTC
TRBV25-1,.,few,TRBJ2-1,CASSEFGVSSYRQFF,TGTGCCAGCAGTGAATTCGGGGTGTCGTCGTATCGGCAGTTCTTC